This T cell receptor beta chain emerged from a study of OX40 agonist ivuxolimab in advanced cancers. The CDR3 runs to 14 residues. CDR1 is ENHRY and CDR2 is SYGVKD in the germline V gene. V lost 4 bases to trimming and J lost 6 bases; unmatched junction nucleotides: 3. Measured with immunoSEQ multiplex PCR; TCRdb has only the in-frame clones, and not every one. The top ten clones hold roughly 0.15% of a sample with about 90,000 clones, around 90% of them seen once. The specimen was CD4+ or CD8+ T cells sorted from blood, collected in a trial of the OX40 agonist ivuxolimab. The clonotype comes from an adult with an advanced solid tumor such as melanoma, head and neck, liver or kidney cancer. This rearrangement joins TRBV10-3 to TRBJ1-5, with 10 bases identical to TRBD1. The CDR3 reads CAISGTGGIQPQHF. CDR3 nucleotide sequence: TGTGCCATCAGTGGGACAGGGGGAATTCAGCCCCAGCATTTT.